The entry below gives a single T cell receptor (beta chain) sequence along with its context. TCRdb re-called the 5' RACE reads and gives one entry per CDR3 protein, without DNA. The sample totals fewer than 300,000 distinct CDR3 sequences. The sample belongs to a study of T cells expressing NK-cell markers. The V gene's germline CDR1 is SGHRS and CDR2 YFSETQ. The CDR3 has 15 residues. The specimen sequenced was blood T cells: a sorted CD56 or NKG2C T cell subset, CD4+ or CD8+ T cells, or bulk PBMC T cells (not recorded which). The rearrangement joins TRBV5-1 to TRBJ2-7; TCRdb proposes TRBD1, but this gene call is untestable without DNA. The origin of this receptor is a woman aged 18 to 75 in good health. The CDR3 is CASSTYGQGPYEQYF.